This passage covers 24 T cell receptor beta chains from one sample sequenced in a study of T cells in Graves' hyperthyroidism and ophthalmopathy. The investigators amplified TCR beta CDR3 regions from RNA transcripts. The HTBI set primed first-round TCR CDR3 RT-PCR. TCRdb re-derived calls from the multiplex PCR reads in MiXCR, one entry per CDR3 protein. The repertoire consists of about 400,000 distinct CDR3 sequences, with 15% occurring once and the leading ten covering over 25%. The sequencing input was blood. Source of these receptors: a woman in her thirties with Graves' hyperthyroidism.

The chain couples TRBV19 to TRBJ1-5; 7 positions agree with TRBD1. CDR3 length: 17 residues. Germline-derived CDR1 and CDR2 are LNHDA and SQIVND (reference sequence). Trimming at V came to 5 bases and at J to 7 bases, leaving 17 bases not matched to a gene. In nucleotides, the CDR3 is TGTGCCAGTAGTCCCCACCGTACCGGACAGGTCAGCCAGCCCCAGCATTTT. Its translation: CASSPHRTGQVSQPQHF.

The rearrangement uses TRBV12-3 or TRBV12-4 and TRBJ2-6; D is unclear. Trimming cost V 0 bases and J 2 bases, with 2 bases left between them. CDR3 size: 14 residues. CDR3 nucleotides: TGTGCCAGCAGTTTAGCAACTGGGGCCAACGTCCTGACTTTC. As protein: CASSLATGANVLTF.

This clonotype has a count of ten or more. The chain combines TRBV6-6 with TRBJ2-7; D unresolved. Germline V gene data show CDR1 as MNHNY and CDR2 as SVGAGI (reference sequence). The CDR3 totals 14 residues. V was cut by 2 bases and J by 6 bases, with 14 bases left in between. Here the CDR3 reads CASSYGLIKLEQYF. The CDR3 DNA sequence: TGTGCCAGCAGTTACGGTCTGATCAAGCTCGAGCAGTACTTC.

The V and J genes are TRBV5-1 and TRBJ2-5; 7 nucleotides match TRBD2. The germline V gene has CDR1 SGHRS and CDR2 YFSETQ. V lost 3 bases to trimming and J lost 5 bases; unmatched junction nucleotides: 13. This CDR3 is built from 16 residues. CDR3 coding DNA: TGCGCCAGCAGCTCCAACACCGGGACTACGATGGAGACCCAGTACTTC. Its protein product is CASSSNTGTTMETQYF.

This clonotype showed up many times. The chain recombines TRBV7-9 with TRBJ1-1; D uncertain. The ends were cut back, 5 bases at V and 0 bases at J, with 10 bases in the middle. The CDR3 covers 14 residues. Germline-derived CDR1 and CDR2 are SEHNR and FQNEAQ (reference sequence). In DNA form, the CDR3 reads TGTGCCAGCAGCCCACCCAACATGAACACTGAAGCTTTCTTT. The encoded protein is CASSPPNMNTEAFF.

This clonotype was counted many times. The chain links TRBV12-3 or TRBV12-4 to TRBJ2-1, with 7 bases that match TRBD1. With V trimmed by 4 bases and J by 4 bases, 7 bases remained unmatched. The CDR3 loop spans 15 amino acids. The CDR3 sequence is CASSSNWDSYNEQFF. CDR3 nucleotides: TGTGCCAGCAGTTCCAACTGGGACAGTTACAATGAGCAGTTCTTC.

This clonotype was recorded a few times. The CDR3 region is CASSRGTPGETYEQYF. The CDR3 bases are TGTGCCAGCAGCCGAGGGACGCCTGGTGAGACCTACGAGCAGTACTTC. V and J are TRBV3-1 and TRBJ2-7; D may correspond to TRBD1 or TRBD2 (5 bases each). V was trimmed by 4 bases and J by 2 bases, leaving 18 bases between them. The CDR3 totals 16 residues. The germline V gene encodes CDR1 LGHDT and CDR2 YNNKEL (reference sequence).

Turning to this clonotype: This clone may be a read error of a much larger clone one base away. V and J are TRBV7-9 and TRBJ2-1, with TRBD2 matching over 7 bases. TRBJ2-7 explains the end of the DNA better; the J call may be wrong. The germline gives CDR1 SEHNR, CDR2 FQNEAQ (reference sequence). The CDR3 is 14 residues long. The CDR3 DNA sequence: TGTGCCAGCAGCTCCAGCGGGACCTACAATGAGCAGTACTTC. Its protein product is CASSSSGTYNEQYF.

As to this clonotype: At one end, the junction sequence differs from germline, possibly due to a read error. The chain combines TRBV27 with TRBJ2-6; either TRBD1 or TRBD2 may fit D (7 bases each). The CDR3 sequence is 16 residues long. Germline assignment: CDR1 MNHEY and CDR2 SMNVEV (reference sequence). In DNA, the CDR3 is TGTGCCAGCAGCATGGGGGTTTGGGAGGGGGCCAACGCCCTGACTTTC. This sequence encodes CASSMGVWEGANALTF.

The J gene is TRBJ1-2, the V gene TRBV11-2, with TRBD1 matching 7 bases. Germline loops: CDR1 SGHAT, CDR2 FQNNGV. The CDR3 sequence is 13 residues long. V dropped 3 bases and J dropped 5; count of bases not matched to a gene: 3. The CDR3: CASSLTGPYGYTF. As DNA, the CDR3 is TGTGCCAGCAGCTTGACAGGGCCGTATGGCTACACCTTC.

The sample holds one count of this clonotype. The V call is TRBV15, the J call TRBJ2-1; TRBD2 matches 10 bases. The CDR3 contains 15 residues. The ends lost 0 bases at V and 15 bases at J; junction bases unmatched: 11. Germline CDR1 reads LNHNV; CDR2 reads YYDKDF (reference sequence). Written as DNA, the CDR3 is TGTGCCACCAGCAGAGACCGGCTAGCGGGAGACGGTGGGTTCTTC. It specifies CATSRDRLAGDGGFF.

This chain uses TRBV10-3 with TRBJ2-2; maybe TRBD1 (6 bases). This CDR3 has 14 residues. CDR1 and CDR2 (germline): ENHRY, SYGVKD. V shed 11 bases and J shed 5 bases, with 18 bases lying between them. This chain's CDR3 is CAAHRTEGTGELFF. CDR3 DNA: TGTGCCGCCCACCGGACAGAGGGGACCGGGGAGCTGTTTTTT.

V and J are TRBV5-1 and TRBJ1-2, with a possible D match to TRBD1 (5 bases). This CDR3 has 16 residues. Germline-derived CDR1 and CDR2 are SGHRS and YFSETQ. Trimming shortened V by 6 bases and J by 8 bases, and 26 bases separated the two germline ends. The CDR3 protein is CASNPLGGSRPWGYTF. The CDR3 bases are TGCGCCAGCAACCCCTTGGGGGGGTCCCGACCTTGGGGCTACACCTTC.

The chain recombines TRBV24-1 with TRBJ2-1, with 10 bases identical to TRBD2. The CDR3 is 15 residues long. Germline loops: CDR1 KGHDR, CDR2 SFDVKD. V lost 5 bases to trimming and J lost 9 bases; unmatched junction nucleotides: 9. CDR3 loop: CATSALAGARLEQFF. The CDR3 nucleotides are TGTGCCACCAGTGCCCTAGCGGGAGCACGGCTTGAGCAGTTCTTC.

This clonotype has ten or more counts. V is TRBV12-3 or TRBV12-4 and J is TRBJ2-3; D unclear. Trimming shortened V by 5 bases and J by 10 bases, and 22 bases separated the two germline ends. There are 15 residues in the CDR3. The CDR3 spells CASSRPTPIPGPQYF. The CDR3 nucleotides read TGTGCCAGCAGTCGCCCCACCCCTATTCCGGGTCCGCAGTATTTT.

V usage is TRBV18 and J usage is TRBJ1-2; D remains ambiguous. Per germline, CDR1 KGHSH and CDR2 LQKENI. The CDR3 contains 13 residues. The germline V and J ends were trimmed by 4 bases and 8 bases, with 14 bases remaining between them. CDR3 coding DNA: TGTGCCAGCTCACAAAGCATAAAGGAGGGCTACACCTTC. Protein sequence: CASSQSIKEGYTF.

CDR3 bases: TGTGCCACCAGTGATGGTGACACCGGGGAGCTGTTTTTT. Translating it yields CATSDGDTGELFF. The V and J genes are TRBV24-1 and TRBJ2-2; the D is unclear. This CDR3 is built from 13 residues. Germline V CDR1 and CDR2: KGHDR, SFDVKD. With 3 bases removed from V and 3 bases from J, the gap between germline ends came to 4 bases.

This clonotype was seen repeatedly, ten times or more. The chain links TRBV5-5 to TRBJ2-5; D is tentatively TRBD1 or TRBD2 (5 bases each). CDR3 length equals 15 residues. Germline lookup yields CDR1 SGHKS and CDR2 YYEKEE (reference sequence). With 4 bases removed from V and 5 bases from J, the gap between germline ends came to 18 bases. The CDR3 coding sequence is TGTGCCAGCAGCCAGGATGGCCGGGACGGGGAGACCCAGTACTTC. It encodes CASSQDGRDGETQYF.

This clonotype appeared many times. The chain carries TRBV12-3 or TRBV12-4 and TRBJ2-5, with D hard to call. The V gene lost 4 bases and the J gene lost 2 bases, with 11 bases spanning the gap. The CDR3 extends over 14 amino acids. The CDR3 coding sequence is TGTGCCAGCAGTTCGGGCGACAATCAAGAGACCCAGTACTTC. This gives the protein CASSSGDNQETQYF.

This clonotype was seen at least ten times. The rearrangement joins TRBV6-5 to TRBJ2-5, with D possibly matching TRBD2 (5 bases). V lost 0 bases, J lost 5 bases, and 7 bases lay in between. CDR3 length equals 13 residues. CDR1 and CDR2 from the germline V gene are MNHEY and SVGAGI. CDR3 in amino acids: CASSYSRRETQYF. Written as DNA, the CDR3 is TGTGCCAGCAGTTACTCAAGGAGGGAGACCCAGTACTTC.

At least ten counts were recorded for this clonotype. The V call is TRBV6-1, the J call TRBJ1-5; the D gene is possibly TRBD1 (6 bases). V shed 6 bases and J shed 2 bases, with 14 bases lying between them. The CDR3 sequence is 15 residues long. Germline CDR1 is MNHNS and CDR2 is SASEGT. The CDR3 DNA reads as TGTGCCAGCAGAGAGGACAGTGGAGGCAATCAGCCCCAGCATTTT. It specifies CASREDSGGNQPQHF.

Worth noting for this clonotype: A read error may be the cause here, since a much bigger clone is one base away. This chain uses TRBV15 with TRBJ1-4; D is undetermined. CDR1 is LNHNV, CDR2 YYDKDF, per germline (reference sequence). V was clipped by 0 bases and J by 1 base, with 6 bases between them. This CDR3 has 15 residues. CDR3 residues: CATSREEGTNEKLFF. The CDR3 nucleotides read TGTGCCACCAGCAGAGAGGAAGGAACTAATGAAAAACTGTTTTTT.

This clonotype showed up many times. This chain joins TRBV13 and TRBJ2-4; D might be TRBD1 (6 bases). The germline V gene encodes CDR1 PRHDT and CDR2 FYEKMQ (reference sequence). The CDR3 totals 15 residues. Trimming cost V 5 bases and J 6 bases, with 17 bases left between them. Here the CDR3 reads CASSDRQAGRNIQYF. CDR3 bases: TGTGCCAGCAGCGACCGACAGGCCGGTAGAAACATTCAGTACTTC.

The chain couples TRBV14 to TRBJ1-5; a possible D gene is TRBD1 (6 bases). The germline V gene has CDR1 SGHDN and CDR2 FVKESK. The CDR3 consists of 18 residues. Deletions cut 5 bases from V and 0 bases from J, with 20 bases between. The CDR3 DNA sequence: TGTGCCAGCAGCTCCCGAACCGGGACAAACTATAGCAATCAGCCCCAGCATTTT. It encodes CASSSRTGTNYSNQPQHF.